The T cell receptor (beta chain) described here comes from a study of blood T cell repertoires in COVID-19. Looking at the study overall: Sites in the United States, Italy and Spain provided acute and convalescent COVID-19 samples. Sources were T cells, B-cell-depleted T cells, or PBMCs; the material itself was cDNA or gDNA.

This clone was seen only once. In the original analysis: Nucleated cell counts were estimated from reference gene primer amplification. Using immunoSEQ multiplex PCR, the repertoire was profiled, and TCRdb retains in-frame clones only, with some absent. V and J calls and clone size are those listed in that table; D and trimming were worked out from the DNA. The repertoire holds 80,000 to 100,000 clones, 75% to 90% seen once, with roughly a sixth in the top ten. Between the trimmed V and J ends, which lost 4 bases and 4 bases, there was a span of 19 bases. This CDR3 is built from 16 residues. Germline CDR1 and CDR2: MGHRA and YSYEKL.

The rearrangement joins TRBV4-1 to TRBJ1-1; D possibly corresponds to TRBD1 (6 bases). This sequence originates from a woman of 80 years or more with acute or convalescent COVID-19. Sequencing used peripheral blood. CDR3 in amino acids: CASSPRGATPGTEAFF. The CDR3 nucleotides are TGCGCCAGCAGCCCCCGGGGGGCTACCCCCGGCACTGAAGCTTTCTTT.